The present T cell receptor (beta chain) was sequenced within a study of identifying expanded T cells in peripheral blood (dated by TCRdb to about 2019). With regard to the full study: Four technical replicates, made by sequencing separate aliquots from the same pool of genomic DNA, were compared pairwise. Paper-wide results and their limitations: The authors expected biological variance in healthy repertoires might increase further over much longer intervals such as months to years. Across all healthy-donor time intervals, the beta-binomial model significantly lowered both the number of clones called differentially abundant and the false-positive rate. Across all healthy donors, variance in clone template counts between approximately 2-week samples was found to increase significantly with total template count. The binomial model flagged approximately 1.1 differentially abundant clones between technical replicates but 15 to 17 over around 2 weeks and 19 over about 4 weeks.

Cut back by 0 bases and 3 bases, the V and J ends lie 9 bases apart. Inclusive of the bounding cysteine and phenylalanine, the CDR3 is 14 residues long. CDR3 DNA only is kept here, 42 bases in frame from base 1. Per the germline V gene (reference sequence), SGHNT is the CDR1 and YYREEE is the CDR2. This clone was seen just once. Its antigen is not yet known. Base qualities are not recorded, but no much larger clone differs from it by a single base. During the collection period, no immune events, such as infections, were documented for the healthy donors. To calibrate time-dependent variance in a beta-binomial model of T-cell clone differential abundance, blood repertoires from healthy donors were used as a training cohort. The training cohort was composed of approximately ten healthy donors, 3 female and 7 male. Donor ages ranged from roughly 29 to 64 years, with an average of about 41 years. Obtained from a commercial supplier, whole blood was collected from each healthy donor at three time points set around two weeks apart. For immunosequencing, genomic DNA was extracted from whole blood that had not been sorted.

The immunoSEQ Assay, which relies on bias-controlled multiplex PCR amplification of genomic DNA, was used to profile TCRbeta CDR3 regions. Under the source paper's analysis protocol: The absolute abundance of each unique TCRbeta CDR3 region was quantified after sequences were collapsed and filtered. Differential abundance was assessed using a binomial (Fisher-equivalent) model and a beta-binomial model in which time-dependent variance fitted from healthy donors was added. Clones with fewer than 5 combined templates were excluded, and clones with Benjamini-Hochberg FDR below 0.01 were called differentially abundant. In the beta-binomial model, variance was expressed as a function of the total template count across the two samples, in the form v = (b*log(k)+a)^2. TCRdb took this table from immuneACCESS and kept in-frame rearrangements with V and J called. Such tables lack part of the clones; where checked against another copy, unresolved V genes explain under half of the gap, and the rest is unexplained. That table supplies the V and J calls and clone size; D and trimming were determined from the DNA. The sample records about 110,000 clones, approximately 90% of which are singletons. Of the sample, about 8.6% falls within the top ten clones.

This receptor was obtained from a person aged 18-70 years in good health. Material: blood. This chain is built from TRBV5-4 and TRBJ2-5; no D gene is confidently identified. This receptor carries the CDR3 CASSLGLREETQYF. The DNA sequence is given as TGTGCCAGCAGCTTGGGACTGCGAGAAGAGACCCAGTACTTC. Here the CDR3 is joined to the reference TRBV5-4 and TRBJ2-5 genes, and the full variable domain is: ETGVTQSPTHLIKTRGQQVTLRCSSQSGHNTVSWYQQALGQGPQFIFQYYREEENGRGNFPPRFSGLQFPNYSSELNVNALELDDSALYLCASSLGLREETQYFGPGTRLLVL.